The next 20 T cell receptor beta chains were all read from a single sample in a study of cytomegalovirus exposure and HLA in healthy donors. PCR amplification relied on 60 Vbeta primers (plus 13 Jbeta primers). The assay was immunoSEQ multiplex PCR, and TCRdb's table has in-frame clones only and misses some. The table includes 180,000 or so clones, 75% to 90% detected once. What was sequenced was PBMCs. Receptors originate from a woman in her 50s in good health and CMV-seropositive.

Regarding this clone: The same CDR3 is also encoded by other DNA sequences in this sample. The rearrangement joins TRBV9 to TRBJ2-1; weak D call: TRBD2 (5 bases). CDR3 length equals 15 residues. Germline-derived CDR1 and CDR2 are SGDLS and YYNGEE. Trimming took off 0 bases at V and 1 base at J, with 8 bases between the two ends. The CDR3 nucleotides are TGTGCCAGCAGCGTAGTAGGCGGGTCCTACAATGAGCAGTTCTTC. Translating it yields CASSVVGGSYNEQFF.

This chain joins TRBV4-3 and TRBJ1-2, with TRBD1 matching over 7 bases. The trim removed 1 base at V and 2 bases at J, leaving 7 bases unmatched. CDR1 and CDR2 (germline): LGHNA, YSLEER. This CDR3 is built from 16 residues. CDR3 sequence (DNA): TGCGCCAGCAGCCAAGCCGGAGGACAGGTCAACTATGGCTACACCTTC. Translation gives CASSQAGGQVNYGYTF.

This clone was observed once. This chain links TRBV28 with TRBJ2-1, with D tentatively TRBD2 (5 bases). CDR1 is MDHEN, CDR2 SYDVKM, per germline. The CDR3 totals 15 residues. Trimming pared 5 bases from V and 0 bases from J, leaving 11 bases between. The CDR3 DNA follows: TGTGCCAGCAGTCCTCCGGGAATCTCCTACAATGAGCAGTTCTTC. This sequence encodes CASSPPGISYNEQFF. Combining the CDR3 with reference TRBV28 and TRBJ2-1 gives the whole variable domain DVKVTQSSRYLVKRTGEKVFLECVQDMDHENMFWYRQDPGLGLRLIYFSYDVKMKEKGDIPEGYSVSREKKERFSLILESASTNQTSMYLCASSPPGISYNEQFFGPGTRLTVL.

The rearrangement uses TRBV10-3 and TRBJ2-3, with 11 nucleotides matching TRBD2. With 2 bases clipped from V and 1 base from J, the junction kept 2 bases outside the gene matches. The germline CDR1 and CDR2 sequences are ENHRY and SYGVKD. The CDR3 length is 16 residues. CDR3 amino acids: CAISETSGSGTDTQYF. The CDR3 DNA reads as TGTGCCATCAGTGAGACTAGCGGGAGCGGCACAGATACGCAGTATTTT.

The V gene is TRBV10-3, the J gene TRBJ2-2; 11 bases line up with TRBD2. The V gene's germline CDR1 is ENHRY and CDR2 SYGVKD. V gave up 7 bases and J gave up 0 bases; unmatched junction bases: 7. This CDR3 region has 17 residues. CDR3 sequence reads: CAITGTSGYANTGELFF. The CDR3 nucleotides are TGTGCCATCACCGGGACTAGCGGCTATGCGAACACCGGGGAGCTGTTTTTT.

The CDR3 DNA follows: TGTGCCAGTAAGGAGGACAGGCATGATACGCAGTATTTT. It is translated as CASKEDRHDTQYF. This chain links TRBV19 with TRBJ2-3, with 7 bases lining up with TRBD1. This CDR3 has 13 residues. The V gene end was trimmed by 7 bases and the J gene end by 6 bases; junction bases not matched to a gene: 7. Germline V gives CDR1 LNHDA, CDR2 SQIVND (reference sequence).

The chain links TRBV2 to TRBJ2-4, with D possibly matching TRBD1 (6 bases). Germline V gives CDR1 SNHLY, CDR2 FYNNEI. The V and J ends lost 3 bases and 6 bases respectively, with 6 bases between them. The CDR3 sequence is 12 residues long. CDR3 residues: CASSETGNIQYF. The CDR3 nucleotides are TGTGCCAGCAGTGAGACAGGAAACATTCAGTACTTC.

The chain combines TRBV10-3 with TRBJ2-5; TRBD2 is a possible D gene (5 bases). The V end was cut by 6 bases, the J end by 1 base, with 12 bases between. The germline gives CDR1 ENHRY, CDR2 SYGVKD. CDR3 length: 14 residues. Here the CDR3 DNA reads TGTGCCATCAGACCCGCCGGGATCCAAGAGACCCAGTACTTC. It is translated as CAIRPAGIQETQYF.

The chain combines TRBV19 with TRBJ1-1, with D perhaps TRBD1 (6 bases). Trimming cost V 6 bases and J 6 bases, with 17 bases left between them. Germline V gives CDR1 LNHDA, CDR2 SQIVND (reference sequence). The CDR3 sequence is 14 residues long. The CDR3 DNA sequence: TGTGCCAGTAGCCGGCGGGGGGCGGATTCTGAAGCTTTCTTT. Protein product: CASSRRGADSEAFF.

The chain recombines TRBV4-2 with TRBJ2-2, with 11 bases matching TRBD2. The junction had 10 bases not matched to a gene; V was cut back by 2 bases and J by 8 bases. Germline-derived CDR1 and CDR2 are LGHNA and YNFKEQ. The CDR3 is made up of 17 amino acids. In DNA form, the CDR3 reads TGTGCCAGCAGCCAAATCCTAGCGGGAGGAGGGTTGGGGGAGCTGTTTTTT. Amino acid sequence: CASSQILAGGGLGELFF.

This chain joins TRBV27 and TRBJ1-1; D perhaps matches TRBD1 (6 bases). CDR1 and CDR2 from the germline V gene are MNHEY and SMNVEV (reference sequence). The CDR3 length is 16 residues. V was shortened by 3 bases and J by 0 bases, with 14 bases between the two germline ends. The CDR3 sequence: CASSFGGARVNTEAFF. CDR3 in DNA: TGTGCCAGCAGTTTTGGGGGGGCGCGGGTGAACACTGAAGCTTTCTTT.

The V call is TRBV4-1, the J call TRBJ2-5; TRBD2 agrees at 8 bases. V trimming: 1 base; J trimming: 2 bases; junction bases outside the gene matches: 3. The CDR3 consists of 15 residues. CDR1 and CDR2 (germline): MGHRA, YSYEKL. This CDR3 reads CASSQARGVQETQYF. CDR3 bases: TGCGCCAGCAGCCAAGCGCGGGGGGTACAAGAGACCCAGTACTTC.

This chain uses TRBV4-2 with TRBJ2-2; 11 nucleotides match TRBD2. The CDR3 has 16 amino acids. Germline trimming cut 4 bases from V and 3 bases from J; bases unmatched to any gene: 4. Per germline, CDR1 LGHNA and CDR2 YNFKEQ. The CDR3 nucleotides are TGTGCCAGCAGCCCAGGGACTAGCGGAGACACCGGGGAGCTGTTTTTT. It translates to CASSPGTSGDTGELFF.

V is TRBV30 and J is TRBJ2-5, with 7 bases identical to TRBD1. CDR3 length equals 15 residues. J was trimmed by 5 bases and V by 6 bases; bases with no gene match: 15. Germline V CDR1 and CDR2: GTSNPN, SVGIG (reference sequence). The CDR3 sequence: CACAVGGTRGETQYF. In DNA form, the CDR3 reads TGTGCCTGCGCGGTGGGTGGGACCAGGGGGGAGACCCAGTACTTC. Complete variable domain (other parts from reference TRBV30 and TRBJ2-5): SQTIHQWPATLVQPVGSPLSLECTVEGTSNPNLYWYRQAAGRGLQLLFYSVGIGQISSEVPQNLSASRPQDRQFILSSKKLLLSDSGFYLCACAVGGTRGETQYFGPGTRLLVL.

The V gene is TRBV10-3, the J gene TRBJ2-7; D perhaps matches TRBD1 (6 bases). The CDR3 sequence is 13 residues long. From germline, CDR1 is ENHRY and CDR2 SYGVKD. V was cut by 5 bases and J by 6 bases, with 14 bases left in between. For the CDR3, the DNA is TGTGCCATCAGTATACAGGGCCCCGGCGAGCAGTACTTC. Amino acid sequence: CAISIQGPGEQYF.

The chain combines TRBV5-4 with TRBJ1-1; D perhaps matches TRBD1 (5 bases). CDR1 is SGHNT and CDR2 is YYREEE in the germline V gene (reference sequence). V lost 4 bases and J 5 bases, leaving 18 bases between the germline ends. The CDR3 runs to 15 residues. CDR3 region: CASSPGGRGRTEAFF. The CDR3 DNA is TGTGCCAGCAGCCCCGGTGGGAGGGGACGAACTGAAGCTTTCTTT.

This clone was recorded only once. CDR3 sequence: CASSETSGVNNEQFF. In DNA form, the CDR3 reads TGTGCCAGCAGTGAAACTAGCGGGGTCAACAATGAGCAGTTCTTC. V is TRBV2 and J is TRBJ2-1; TRBD2 matches 10 bases. This CDR3 region has 15 residues. In germline, CDR1 is SNHLY, CDR2 FYNNEI. V lost 2 bases, J lost 5 bases, and 3 bases stayed unmatched.

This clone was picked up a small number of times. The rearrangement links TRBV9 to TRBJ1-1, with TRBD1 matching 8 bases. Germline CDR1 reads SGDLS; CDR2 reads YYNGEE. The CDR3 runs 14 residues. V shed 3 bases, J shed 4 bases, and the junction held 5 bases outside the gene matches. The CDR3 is CASSGRQGPTEAFF. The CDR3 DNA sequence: TGTGCCAGCAGCGGTCGACAGGGGCCCACTGAAGCTTTCTTT. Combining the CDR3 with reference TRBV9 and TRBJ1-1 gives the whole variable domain DSGVTQTPKHLITATGQRVTLRCSPRSGDLSVYWYQQSLDQGLQFLIQYYNGEERAKGNILERFSAQQFPDLHSELNLSSLELGDSALYFCASSGRQGPTEAFFGQGTRLTVV.

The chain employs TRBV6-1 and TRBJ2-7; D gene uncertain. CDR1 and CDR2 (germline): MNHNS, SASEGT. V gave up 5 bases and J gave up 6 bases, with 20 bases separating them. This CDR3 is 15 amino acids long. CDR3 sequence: CASSSHRPENSEQYF. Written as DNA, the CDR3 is TGTGCCAGCAGTTCCCACCGGCCGGAGAATTCCGAGCAGTACTTC.

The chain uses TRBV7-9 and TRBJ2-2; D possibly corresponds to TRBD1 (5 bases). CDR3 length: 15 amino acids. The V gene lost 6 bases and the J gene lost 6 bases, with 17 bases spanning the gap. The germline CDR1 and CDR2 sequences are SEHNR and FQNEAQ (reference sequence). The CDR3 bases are TGTGCCAGCAGGTTAAAGGGGCAGGCCCCCGGGGAGCTGTTTTTT. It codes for CASRLKGQAPGELFF.